A selection of T cell receptor beta chains follows, all from one sample in a study of metastatic and nonmetastatic thyroid tumors. With MiXCR, TCRdb reprocessed the PCR reads. The sample lists 15,000 to 20,000 clones, approximately 32% seen once, with roughly 13% in the top ten. The sequencing input was tumor tissue. These receptors came from a male donor with papillary thyroid cancer or a benign thyroid nodule (not recorded which). Some clones in this sample may be carry-over from other donors' samples. CDR3s include the opening cysteine and the closing phenylalanine or tryptophan. A D gene is named only where the DNA matches it firmly. Clone size appears in some rows only: once, few, many, or a class for an expanded clone.

D gene: NA; CDR3 length: 16; clone size: once; J gene: TRBJ2-3; V gene: TRBV11-2; CDR3 protein: CASSPGGVASTDTQYF; CDR3 DNA: TGTGCCAGCAGCCCTGGCGGGGTCGCTAGCACAGATACGCAGTATTTT
D gene: NA; CDR3 length: 13; clone size: large; J gene: TRBJ1-1; V gene: TRBV3-1; CDR3 protein: CASSPDTGSGTFF; CDR3 DNA: TGTGCCAGCAGCCCCGATACAGGGAGTGGAACTTTCTTT
D gene: NA; CDR3 length: 20; clone size: NA; J gene: TRBJ1-6; V gene: TRBV6-2/TRBV6-3; CDR3 protein: CASRGDVAVEAQTSNSPLHF; CDR3 DNA: TGTGCCAGCAGGGGGGACGTGGCAGTCGAAGCTCAGACTTCCAATTCACCCCTCCACTTT
D gene: NA; CDR3 length: 16; clone size: few; J gene: TRBJ1-5; V gene: TRBV6-2/TRBV6-3; CDR3 protein: CASSYPGQVSNQPQHF; CDR3 DNA: TGTGCCAGCAGTTACCCCGGTCAGGTCAGCAATCAGCCCCAGCATTTT
D gene: TRBD2; CDR3 length: 14; clone size: many; J gene: TRBJ2-1; V gene: TRBV15; CDR3 protein: CATSRDTSVDEQFF; CDR3 DNA: TGTGCCACCAGCAGAGATACTAGCGTAGATGAGCAGTTCTTC
D gene: NA; CDR3 length: 13; clone size: many; J gene: TRBJ2-7; V gene: TRBV20-1; CDR3 protein: CSATPTGTPEQYF; CDR3 DNA: TGCAGTGCGACCCCCACCGGGACCCCCGAGCAGTACTTC
D gene: NA; CDR3 length: 14; clone size: many; J gene: TRBJ2-5; V gene: TRBV5-1; CDR3 protein: CASSLIGSEETQYF; CDR3 DNA: TGCGCCAGCAGCTTAATAGGGTCCGAAGAGACCCAGTACTTC
D gene: TRBD1; CDR3 length: 14; clone size: NA; J gene: TRBJ1-3; V gene: TRBV6-1; CDR3 protein: CASSFTGVGNTIYF; CDR3 DNA: TGTGCCAGCAGCTTCACAGGGGTCGGAAACACCATATATTTT
D gene: NA; CDR3 length: 13; clone size: NA; J gene: TRBJ1-2; V gene: TRBV5-1; CDR3 protein: CASRPGEGGGYTF; CDR3 DNA: TGCGCCAGCAGACCGGGCGAGGGAGGAGGCTACACCTTC
D gene: NA; CDR3 length: 14; clone size: NA; J gene: TRBJ2-2; V gene: TRBV4-1; CDR3 protein: CASSKTGNTGELFF; CDR3 DNA: TGCGCCAGCAGCAAAACAGGCAACACCGGGGAGCTGTTTTTT
D gene: NA; CDR3 length: 13; clone size: many; J gene: TRBJ2-2; V gene: TRBV6-1; CDR3 protein: CASRGASTGELFF; CDR3 DNA: TGTGCCAGCAGAGGAGCGTCAACCGGGGAGCTGTTTTTT
D gene: NA; CDR3 length: 17; clone size: many; J gene: TRBJ2-6; V gene: TRBV2; CDR3 protein: CASSEWLLGSGANVLTF; CDR3 DNA: TGTGCCAGCAGTGAATGGTTGTTGGGCTCTGGGGCCAACGTCCTGACTTTC
D gene: NA; CDR3 length: 15; clone size: NA; J gene: TRBJ2-7; V gene: TRBV20-1; CDR3 protein: CSATVRRDGRDTQYF; CDR3 DNA: TGCAGTGCTACGGTTCGAAGGGACGGCCGAGATACGCAGTACTTC
D gene: NA; CDR3 length: 12; clone size: NA; J gene: TRBJ1-2; V gene: TRBV4-3; CDR3 protein: CASSGIDHGYTF; CDR3 DNA: TGCGCCAGCAGCGGGATCGACCATGGCTACACCTTC
D gene: NA; CDR3 length: 12; clone size: many; J gene: TRBJ1-3; V gene: TRBV29-1; CDR3 protein: CSVRTTGNTIYF; CDR3 DNA: TGCAGCGTTCGGACGACTGGAAACACCATATATTTT
D gene: NA; CDR3 length: 16; clone size: NA; J gene: TRBJ2-3; V gene: TRBV11-2; CDR3 protein: CASSTLDRTSTDTQYF; CDR3 DNA: TGTGCCAGCAGCACCCTCGACAGAACTAGCACAGATACGCAGTATTTT
D gene: TRBD2; CDR3 length: 16; clone size: many; J gene: TRBJ2-5; V gene: TRBV6-2/TRBV6-3; CDR3 protein: CASSPLAGGTQETQYF; CDR3 DNA: TGTGCCAGCAGTCCCTTAGCGGGAGGGACCCAAGAGACCCAGTACTTC
D gene: TRBD2; CDR3 length: 13; clone size: medium-sized; J gene: TRBJ2-1; V gene: TRBV27; CDR3 protein: CASSFGGGNEQFF; CDR3 DNA: TGTGCCAGCAGTTTCGGGGGGGGCAATGAGCAGTTCTTC
D gene: NA; CDR3 length: 13; clone size: medium-sized; J gene: TRBJ1-5; V gene: TRBV6-1; CDR3 protein: CAGGYNSNQPQHF; CDR3 DNA: TGTGCAGGAGGGTACAATAGCAATCAGCCCCAGCATTTT
D gene: NA; CDR3 length: 15; clone size: many; J gene: TRBJ2-1; V gene: TRBV6-2/TRBV6-3; CDR3 protein: CASSYSSSPGNEQFF; CDR3 DNA: TGTGCCAGCAGTTACTCGAGTTCCCCAGGCAATGAGCAGTTCTTC
D gene: TRBD1; CDR3 length: 15; clone size: NA; J gene: TRBJ1-2; V gene: TRBV4-3; CDR3 protein: CASSQSTGVNYGYTF; CDR3 DNA: TGCGCCAGCAGCCAATCTACAGGGGTCAACTATGGCTACACCTTC
D gene: NA; CDR3 length: 14; clone size: many; J gene: TRBJ1-6; V gene: TRBV28; CDR3 protein: CASRLQGRWSPLHF; CDR3 DNA: TGTGCCAGCAGATTACAGGGACGTTGGTCACCCCTCCACTTT
D gene: TRBD2; CDR3 length: 16; clone size: many; J gene: TRBJ2-1; V gene: TRBV20-1; CDR3 protein: CSHARVELAGRNEQFF; CDR3 DNA: TGCAGTCATGCTAGAGTAGAATTAGCGGGACGGAATGAGCAGTTCTTC